Described below is a single T cell receptor beta chain sequence and its context. Its specificity is not known. This sample was taken from a study of T cell responses to AZD1222 COVID-19 vaccine. Broader study findings: Elevations in Spike-specific TCR breadth and depth followed administration of two AZD1222 doses. Only a handful of AZD1222 recipients were seropositive at baseline. Regions 160-218 and 743-854 held dominance among vaccine-associated CD4 TCRs, which spanned spike.

With 2 bases removed from V and 7 bases from J, the gap between germline ends came to 14 bases. The CDR3 runs to 14 residues. Per germline, CDR1 KGHSH and CDR2 LQKENI. TCRdb's table, derived via immunoSEQ multiplex PCR, lists solely in-frame clones and lacks some. The table shows roughly 100,000 clones, with roughly 89% occurring only once. The sequence came from an adult in good health. The V gene is TRBV18, the J gene TRBJ1-2; a weak D match, TRBD1 (5 bases). Sequencing used peripheral blood, obtained on day 0 of AZD1222 vaccination. The CDR3 DNA follows: TGTGCCAGCTCACCATCGTGGATGGGGGGTGGCTACACCTTC. Translation: CASSPSWMGGGYTF.